Sequencing of this T cell receptor beta chain was carried out in a study of T-cell reconstitution after alpha-beta-depleted transplantation in children. Note on this clonotype: Its target is not known.

General study points: There were reportedly several hundred expanded graft clones from which alpha-beta T cells came about two months after transplant. A year post-transplant, T-cell counts and diversity derived mostly from newly produced T cells. Surviving recipient cells, namely T cells and thymic progenitors, were the source of high day-60 TCRbeta diversity in some patients.

The V and J ends lost 1 base and 8 bases, in that order; junction bases with no gene match: 8. The germline V gene encodes CDR1 SNHLY and CDR2 FYNNEI. The CDR3 has 17 residues. Preparing the TCRbeta library involved the use of unique molecular identifiers. MiXCR, run by TCRdb on the PCR reads, gives a single entry per CDR3 protein. The sample carries roughly 790,000 distinct CDR3 sequences, about 15% recorded once. The input for sequencing was PBMCs, mostly from graft donor cells, taken 360 days after TCRalphabeta/CD19-depleted stem cell transplant. The receptor comes from a male patient between 10 and 17 years old who had a stem cell transplant for acute lymphoblastic leukemia, so the T cells may come from the graft donor. The rearrangement links TRBV2 to TRBJ2-1; 13 bases map to TRBD2. DNA of the CDR3: TGTGCCAGCAGTGAAGTCGGGGGACTAGCGGGATTCGATGAGCAGTTCTTC. Its protein product is CASSEVGGLAGFDEQFF.